Shown below are 6 T cell receptor beta chains from a single sample sequenced in a study of a mutant IDH1 vaccine in newly diagnosed glioma. Antigen specificity for these receptors is unknown. Using immunoSEQ multiplex PCR, the repertoire was profiled, and TCRdb retains in-frame clones only, with some absent. Of tens of thousands of clones listed, roughly 70% are singletons. Sample time point: week 47, end of study. Each dose of the vaccine consisted of 300 ug of mutant IDH1 20-mer peptide, with topical imiquimod. The source material was PBMCs, sampled from a glioma patient whose treatment included an IDH1 peptide vaccine. All receptors come from a middle-aged man with glioma.

This chain uses TRBV2 with TRBJ2-7, with TRBD2 matching 12 bases. The CDR3 contains 14 residues. V shed 3 bases, J shed 5 bases, and the junction held 2 bases outside the gene matches. The germline V gene encodes CDR1 SNHLY and CDR2 FYNNEI. CDR3 residues: CASSDLAGGDEQYF. Written as DNA, the CDR3 is TGTGCCAGCAGTGACCTAGCGGGAGGGGACGAGCAGTACTTC.

In regard to this clone: Other DNA sequences of this sample code for an identical CDR3. The chain couples TRBV6-5 to TRBJ1-5; unclear D gene. V was cut by 6 bases and J by 7 bases, with 10 bases left in between. Germline CDR1 is MNHEY and CDR2 is SVGAGI. CDR3 size: 12 residues. As DNA, the CDR3 is TGTGCCAGCAGGGGTAGAGGGCAGCCCCAGCATTTT. This sequence encodes CASRGRGQPQHF.

This clone was seen only a few times. This rearrangement joins TRBV11-2 to TRBJ1-4; D is ambiguous. Germline V gene lookup returns CDR1 SGHAT and CDR2 FQNNGV. CDR3 length: 15 amino acids. V was pared by 8 bases and J by 3 bases, with 16 bases between. DNA for the CDR3: TGTGCCAGCGCGGGGTGGGGAGGGTCTAATGAAAAACTGTTTTTT. It is translated as CASAGWGGSNEKLFF.

This clone occurred once. This chain uses TRBV7-6 with TRBJ2-3; perhaps D is TRBD1 or TRBD2 (5 bases each). Per germline, CDR1 SGHVS and CDR2 FNYEAQ. Trimming took 0 bases from V and 5 from J, leaving 6 bases between them. This CDR3 has 13 amino acids. For the CDR3, the DNA is TGTGCCAGCAGCTTAGCGGGGGAAGATACGCAGTATTTT. This codes for CASSLAGEDTQYF.

This chain connects TRBV19 to TRBJ2-1; the match to TRBD2 covers 7 bases. This CDR3 contains 15 residues. Per the germline V gene, CDR1 is LNHDA and CDR2 is SQIVND (reference sequence). V lost 0 bases, J lost 10 bases, and 9 bases stayed unmatched. Here the CDR3 reads CASSIEQRGLGEQFF. As DNA, the CDR3 is TGTGCCAGTAGTATAGAACAGCGGGGCCTTGGAGAGCAGTTCTTC. Full variable domain (remainder filled in from reference TRBV19 and TRBJ2-1): DGGITQSPKYLFRKEGQNVTLSCEQNLNHDAMYWYRQDPGQGLRLIYYSQIVNDFQKGDIAEGYSVSREKKESFPLTVTSAQKNPTAFYLCASSIEQRGLGEQFFGPGTRLTVL.

This clone occurred many times. V gene TRBV30 combines with J gene TRBJ1-1; D is undetermined. Germline-derived CDR1 and CDR2 are GTSNPN and SVGIG (reference sequence). V lost 6 bases to trimming and J lost 1 base, with 6 bases between them. The CDR3 spans 11 residues. The CDR3: CACKGNTEAFF. CDR3 nucleotides: TGTGCCTGCAAGGGGAACACTGAAGCTTTCTTT.